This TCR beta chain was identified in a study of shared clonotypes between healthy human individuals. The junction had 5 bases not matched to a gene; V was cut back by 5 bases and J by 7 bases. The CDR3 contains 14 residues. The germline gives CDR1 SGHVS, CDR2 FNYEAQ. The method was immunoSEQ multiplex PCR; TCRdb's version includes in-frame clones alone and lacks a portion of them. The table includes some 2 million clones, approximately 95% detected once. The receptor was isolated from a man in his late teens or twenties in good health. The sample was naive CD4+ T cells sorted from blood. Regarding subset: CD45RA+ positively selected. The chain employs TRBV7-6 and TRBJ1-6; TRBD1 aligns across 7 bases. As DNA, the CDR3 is TGTGCCAGCAGCCCTTGGACAGGCAATTCACCCCTCCACTTT. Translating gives CASSPWTGNSPLHF.